The 17 T cell receptor beta chains below all came from one sample that was sequenced in a study of cytomegalovirus exposure and HLA in healthy donors. Use of 60 Vbeta and 13 Jbeta primers characterized the PCR. The data were produced by immunoSEQ multiplex PCR, yet TCRdb's version contains in-frame clones alone and is incomplete. The sample lists 200,000 to 250,000 clones, approximately 87% occurring once. Sequencing used PBMCs. The receptors come from a human donor in good health.

V and J are TRBV5-4 and TRBJ2-7, with TRBD1 matching 11 bases. The CDR3 totals 13 residues. Germline assignment: CDR1 SGHNT and CDR2 YYREEE (reference sequence). Trimming cost V 5 bases and J 5 bases; bases outside gene matches: 3. CDR3 sequence: CASSWTGGDEQYF. Here the CDR3 DNA reads TGTGCCAGCAGTTGGACAGGGGGCGACGAGCAGTACTTC.

As DNA, the CDR3 is TGCGCCAGCAGCTCGGGAGGACTAGCGGGAGCCTACGAGCAGTACTTC. Amino acids: CASSSGGLAGAYEQYF. The rearrangement joins TRBV5-1 to TRBJ2-7, with TRBD2 matching 13 bases. V was pared by 3 bases and J by 2 bases, with 5 bases of the junction left unmatched. Germline values: CDR1 SGHRS, CDR2 YFSETQ. There are 16 residues in the CDR3.

V is TRBV28 and J is TRBJ2-7; 8 bases line up with TRBD2. The CDR3 sequence is 17 residues long. J lost 2 bases, V lost 4 bases, and 13 bases had no gene match. Germline V gene sequence: CDR1 MDHEN, CDR2 SYDVKM. This CDR3 reads CASSSPARVAGTYEQYF. The CDR3, as DNA: TGTGCCAGCAGTTCGCCCGCTCGGGTAGCGGGGACCTACGAGCAGTACTTC.

This clone came up once. The chain employs TRBV27 and TRBJ2-1, with D hard to call. V lost 0 bases, J lost 3 bases, and 6 bases lay in between. CDR1 and CDR2 (germline): MNHEY, SMNVEV (reference sequence). The CDR3 contains 14 residues. The CDR3: CASSLSSVYNEQFF. The DNA of the CDR3 is TGTGCCAGCAGTTTATCGTCCGTCTACAATGAGCAGTTCTTC.

The chain joins TRBV5-1 to TRBJ2-3, with unresolved D. Germline V CDR1 and CDR2: SGHRS, YFSETQ. There are 18 residues in the CDR3. The ends were cut back, 1 base at V and 0 bases at J, with 18 bases in the middle. The CDR3 coding sequence is TGCGCCAGCAGCTTGTCCGGCGGTGGCGGCTCTAGCACAGATACGCAGTATTTT. The encoded protein is CASSLSGGGGSSTDTQYF.

The chain uses TRBV6-5 and TRBJ1-2, with D perhaps TRBD1 (6 bases). This CDR3 spans 13 amino acids. Germline lookup yields CDR1 MNHEY and CDR2 SVGAGI. The V end was cut by 4 bases, the J end by 7 bases, with 13 bases between. Written as DNA, the CDR3 is TGTGCCAGCAGTTCCCCACAGGGTGGTGGCTACACCTTC. Its translation: CASSSPQGGGYTF.

The chain is built from TRBV5-1 and TRBJ1-3; 8 bases line up with TRBD1. Germline V CDR1 and CDR2: SGHRS, YFSETQ. V was clipped by 0 bases and J by 4 bases; unmatched bases: 6. The CDR3 covers 16 residues. The CDR3 nucleotides read TGCGCCAGCAGCTTGGCGTCCAGGGGGCTCGGAAACACCATATATTTT. Protein: CASSLASRGLGNTIYF.

The chain has TRBV28 and TRBJ1-5, with D unclear. CDR3 length equals 16 residues. Germline values: CDR1 MDHEN, CDR2 SYDVKM. The V gene lost 6 bases and the J gene lost 5 bases, with 20 bases spanning the gap. The CDR3 coding sequence is TGTGCCAGCAGATCACCCGCGGGCGAAAAATATCAGCCCCAGCATTTT. Residues: CASRSPAGEKYQPQHF.

As regards this clone: Different DNA sequences within this sample yield the same CDR3. V gene TRBV7-9 combines with J gene TRBJ1-2; 8 bases are a match to TRBD1. Germline CDR1 reads SEHNR; CDR2 reads FQNEAQ (reference sequence). The CDR3 runs 14 residues. The V segment lost 5 bases and the J segment 2 bases; nucleotides outside the gene matches: 4. The DNA for the CDR3 is TGTGCCAGCAGCCCGGGACAGGCGAACTATGGCTACACCTTC. It specifies CASSPGQANYGYTF.

This clone was recorded a few times. The genes are TRBV11-2 and TRBJ1-2; D is perhaps TRBD1 (5 bases). The CDR3 spans 14 residues. Germline CDR1 SGHAT, CDR2 FQNNGV. V lost 5 bases and J lost 7, with 17 bases in between. The CDR3 DNA reads as TGTGCCAGCAGCCCGTCGAAGACGGGGGGTGGCTACACCTTC. Amino acid sequence: CASSPSKTGGGYTF.

The chain uses TRBV7-9 and TRBJ1-4, with 7 nucleotides matching TRBD1. Unmatched junction bases numbered 7, after V lost 3 bases and J lost 6 bases. This CDR3 is 15 amino acids long. CDR1 SEHNR and CDR2 FQNEAQ come from the germline V gene (reference sequence). Written as DNA, the CDR3 is TGTGCCAGCAGCTTGCAAACAGGGGTTTATGAAAAACTGTTTTTT. Residues: CASSLQTGVYEKLFF.

The J gene is TRBJ2-7, the V gene TRBV27; 11 bases are a match to TRBD2. V was pared by 3 bases and J by 1 base, with 5 bases of the junction left unmatched. This CDR3 is 16 amino acids long. The germline V gene has CDR1 MNHEY and CDR2 SMNVEV (reference sequence). In nucleotides, the CDR3 is TGTGCCAGCAGTTTTACGGGGACTAGCGGATCCTACGAGCAGTACTTC. It codes for CASSFTGTSGSYEQYF.

The J gene is TRBJ2-2, the V gene TRBV19; maybe TRBD1 (6 bases). The V end was cut by 3 bases, the J end by 4 bases, with 9 bases between. The CDR3 spans 14 residues. Germline CDR1 reads LNHDA; CDR2 reads SQIVND (reference sequence). CDR3 amino acids: CASSMGAVTGELFF. The CDR3 DNA reads TGTGCCAGTAGTATGGGGGCGGTCACCGGGGAGCTGTTTTTT.

About this clone: Sequence at one end of the junction differs from germline and may be a read error. This sample includes further DNA sequences coding for the same CDR3. The chain joins TRBV7-6 to TRBJ2-2, with 8 bases fitting TRBD2. Germline assignment: CDR1 SGHVS and CDR2 FNYEAQ. This CDR3 has 14 residues. The CDR3 DNA reads as TGTGCCAGCACCGGGAGGGCCTTCGGCGGGGAACTGTTTTTT. This sequence encodes CASTGRAFGGELFF. The whole variable domain, filled in from reference TRBV7-6 and TRBJ2-2, reads GAGVSQSPRYKVTKRGQDVALRCDPISGHVSLYWYRQALGQGPEFLTYFNYEAQQDKSGLPNDRFSAERPEGSISTLTIQRTEQRDSAMYRCASTGRAFGGELFFGEGSRLTVL.

This chain connects TRBV1 to TRBJ2-7; the table's TRBD2 call for D was not verified on the DNA. TRBV1 is classified as a pseudogene. This CDR3 is built from 16 residues. The CDR3 DNA is TGCACCAGCAGCCAAGATCGGGAGGGACCTACCTACGAGCAGTACTTC. As protein: CTSSQDREGPTYEQYF.

There are a few counts of this clone. The chain uses TRBV18 and TRBJ2-7; possible D gene TRBD1, 7 bases. This CDR3 spans 14 amino acids. Germline lookup yields CDR1 KGHSH and CDR2 LQKENI. V was clipped by 6 bases and J by 6 bases, with 18 bases between them. The CDR3 region has the DNA TGTGCCAGCTCCGTACAGGGCCAGGGGGGCGAGCAGTACTTC. Translated: CASSVQGQGGEQYF.

The chain couples TRBV28 to TRBJ1-1; TRBD1 is a possible D gene (6 bases). The V and J ends lost 2 bases and 4 bases respectively, with 11 bases between them. The CDR3 sequence is 14 residues long. Germline V CDR1 and CDR2: MDHEN, SYDVKM. In DNA, the CDR3 is TGTGCCAGCAGTTTAGGACAGCTCTCCACTGAAGCTTTCTTT. This sequence encodes CASSLGQLSTEAFF.